These 11 T cell receptor beta chains were sequenced from one sample in a study of blood T cells in healthy people across ages. With a J-beta primer mix and a sample-barcoded 5' primer, a second PCR ran about 7 to 11 cycles. TCRdb re-derived calls from the 5' RACE reads in MiXCR, one entry per CDR3 protein. The sample lists around 1,500,000 distinct CDR3 sequences, around 39% occurring once. Sequencing was performed on blood. The receptors were sampled from a woman aged 18 to 35 in good health.

This clonotype was seen only a few times. The chain couples TRBV10-3 to TRBJ2-1; the match to TRBD2 covers 14 bases. Trimming removed 4 bases from V and 0 bases from J; junction bases left unmatched: 5. The CDR3 runs 18 residues. Germline-derived CDR1 and CDR2 are ENHRY and SYGVKD. The CDR3 nucleotides are TGTGCCATCAGTGGATGGACTAGCGGGGGGAGCTCCTACAATGAGCAGTTCTTC. Amino acid sequence: CAISGWTSGGSSYNEQFF.

J is TRBJ2-1 and V is TRBV11-2; the D is unclear. V lost 5 bases and J lost 10, with 15 bases in between. This CDR3 comprises 13 residues. The germline V gene has CDR1 SGHAT and CDR2 FQNNGV. CDR3 region: CASSPLTFNEQFF. DNA of the CDR3: TGTGCCAGCAGCCCACTAACATTCAACGAGCAGTTCTTC.

J is TRBJ2-1 and V is TRBV4-2, with D possibly being TRBD2 (6 bases). The CDR3 has 16 residues. The ends were cut back, 2 bases at V and 5 bases at J, with 16 bases in the middle. In germline, CDR1 is LGHNA, CDR2 YNFKEQ. The CDR3 nucleotides are TGTGCCAGCAGCCAACTTAGCGGAAGCTTCGACAATGAGCAGTTCTTC. It is translated as CASSQLSGSFDNEQFF.

With respect to this clonotype: One end of the junction is discordant with germline, which a read error may explain. This chain links TRBV9 with TRBJ1-1, with a tentative D call TRBD1 (5 bases). This CDR3 has 16 residues. Per the germline V gene, CDR1 is SGDLS and CDR2 is YYNGEE. The CDR3 sequence: CASTVDWAGIGTEAFF. The CDR3 DNA is TGTGCCAGCACCGTAGATTGGGCAGGGATAGGGACGGAAGCTTTCTTT.

This clonotype was found once. Sequence at one end of the junction differs from germline and may be a read error. The chain's CDR3 is CVSSPDLGTEAFF. CDR3 coding DNA: TGTGTCAGCAGTCCCGACCTGGGCACTGAAGCTTTCTTT. This sequence joins TRBV6-2 or TRBV6-3 and TRBJ1-1, with D unclear. CDR1 and CDR2 from the germline V gene are MNHEY and SVGEGT. The CDR3 totals 13 residues.

The genes are TRBV5-1 and TRBJ1-6; D gene unclear. Germline V gene sequence: CDR1 SGHRS, CDR2 YFSETQ. The ends were cut back, 0 bases at V and 7 bases at J, with 11 bases in the middle. The CDR3 runs 15 residues. The CDR3 loop reads CASSLDGMRNSPLHF. CDR3 in DNA: TGCGCCAGCAGCTTGGACGGCATGCGGAATTCACCCCTCCACTTT.

This clonotype was counted between two and nine times. The gene calls are TRBV7-2 and TRBJ2-1, with 7 nucleotides matching TRBD2. The germline CDR1 and CDR2 sequences are SGHTA and FQGNSA. CDR3 length: 15 amino acids. V shed 1 base and J 6 bases; nucleotides not matched to a gene: 6. CDR3 amino acids: CASSLGLARANEQFF. The CDR3 nucleotides read TGTGCCAGCAGCTTAGGACTAGCTCGAGCCAATGAGCAGTTCTTC.

CDR3 sequence: CASSPYTSGSSYEQYF. CDR3 nucleotides: TGCGCCAGCAGCCCCTATACTAGCGGGAGTAGCTACGAGCAGTACTTC. The chain couples TRBV5-1 to TRBJ2-7, with 11 bases matching TRBD2. Trimming removed 4 bases from V and 3 bases from J; junction bases left unmatched: 9. Looked up from germline, CDR1 is SGHRS and CDR2 is YFSETQ. The CDR3 has 16 residues. Full variable domain (rest looked up from reference TRBV5-1 and TRBJ2-7): KAGVTQTPRYLIKTRGQQVTLSCSPISGHRSVSWYQQTPGQGLQFLFEYFSETQRNKGNFPGRFSGRQFSNSRSEMNVSTLELGDSALYLCASSPYTSGSSYEQYFGPGTRLTVT.

This chain connects TRBV7-3 to TRBJ2-7; 11 bases are shared with TRBD1. The J call may be wrong; the DNA end is better matched by TRBJ2-4. CDR1 and CDR2 from the germline V gene are SGHTA and FQGTGA. The CDR3 contains 15 residues. The CDR3 sequence is CASSPTDRGLNIQYF. The CDR3, as DNA: TGTGCCAGCAGCCCCACGGACAGGGGGCTAAACATTCAGTACTTC.

This chain joins TRBV3-1 and TRBJ2-1; D may be TRBD2 (6 bases). Trimming left V 6 bases short and J 2 bases short, with 14 bases between. Per the germline V gene, CDR1 is LGHDT and CDR2 is YNNKEL (reference sequence). The CDR3 is 15 amino acids. The CDR3 coding sequence is TGTGCCAGCAGGCCTAGCGTTTCCCCCTACAATGAGCAGTTCTTC. Protein: CASRPSVSPYNEQFF.

On this clonotype itself: One end of the junction is discordant with germline, which a read error may explain. J is TRBJ1-4 and V is TRBV7-9; D possibly corresponds to TRBD1 (6 bases). The CDR3 has 15 amino acids. Germline V gene sequence: CDR1 SEHNR, CDR2 FQNEAQ (reference sequence). CDR3 in amino acids: CASSPLGATNEELFF. Here the CDR3 DNA reads TGTGCCAGCAGCCCATTGGGGGCAACTAATGAAGAACTGTTTTTT. The variable domain in full, with the rest retrieved from reference TRBV7-9 and TRBJ1-4, is DTGVSQNPRHKITKRGQNVTFRCDPISEHNRLYWYRQTLGQGPEFLTYFQNEAQLEKSRLLSDRFSAERPKGSFSTLEIQRTEQGDSAMYLCASSPLGATNEELFFGSGTQLSVL.